The 13 T cell receptor beta chains given below trace back to one sample, sequenced in a study (dated by TCRdb to between 2014 and 2016). The protocol used for the library was 5' RACE. TCRdb shows the sequencer as Illumina MiSeq. TCRdb handled the public reads itself, with Q25 trimming in fastp and clone calling in MiXCR, and kept productive beta chains. Records with the same CDR3 protein are collapsed into one entry carrying the most frequent genes and DNA. This sample is represented by 12,000 or so distinct CDR3 sequences; roughly half of them were singletons. The ten largest account for around 12% of the sample. Cells that were CD4+CD25+CD127-/low were isolated as Tregs. The sequencing input was tumor-infiltrating Tregs sorted from the breast tumor. These receptors all stem from a female donor with breast cancer.

This chain links TRBV7-2 with TRBJ1-6, with TRBD1 matching 9 bases. CDR3 size: 14 residues. Germline V gene lookup returns CDR1 SGHTA and CDR2 FQGNSA. J lost 10 bases, V lost 5 bases, and 6 bases had no gene match. The CDR3 spells CASSQGQGGSPLHF. As DNA, the CDR3 is TGTGCCAGCAGCCAGGGACAGGGAGGCTCACCCCTCCACTTT.

The rearrangement links TRBV7-2 to TRBJ2-3; D gene ambiguous. The CDR3 totals 13 residues. The germline V gene encodes CDR1 SGHTA and CDR2 FQGNSA. The ends were cut back, 1 base at V and 6 bases at J, with 8 bases in the middle. In DNA form, the CDR3 reads TGTGCCAGCAGCTTAGAGCGCCGGGATACGCAGTATTTT. Translating gives CASSLERRDTQYF.

The chain recombines TRBV29-1 with TRBJ2-3; D not certain. Germline CDR1 reads SQVTM; CDR2 reads ANQGSEA. The CDR3 covers 15 residues. V lost 4 bases, J lost 2 bases, and 16 bases lay in between. In nucleotides, the CDR3 is TGCAGCGTTGTCAAGGAAGAATGGACCACAGATACGCAGTATTTT. This gives the protein CSVVKEEWTTDTQYF.

This chain links TRBV5-1 with TRBJ2-3; perhaps TRBD1 as D (5 bases). Looked up from germline, CDR1 is SGHRS and CDR2 is YFSETQ. V was clipped by 1 base and J by 7 bases, with 13 bases between them. The CDR3 has 14 amino acids. As DNA, the CDR3 is TGCGCCAGCAGCTTGAGCTGGGGCGCGAATACGCAGTATTTT. Its protein is CASSLSWGANTQYF. The variable domain in full, completed from reference TRBV5-1 and TRBJ2-3, reads KAGVTQTPRYLIKTRGQQVTLSCSPISGHRSVSWYQQTPGQGLQFLFEYFSETQRNKGNFPGRFSGRQFSNSRSEMNVSTLELGDSALYLCASSLSWGANTQYFGPGTRLTVL.

A few counts support this clonotype. The chain couples TRBV12-3 or TRBV12-4 to TRBJ2-5; D not resolved. V was pared by 5 bases and J by 2 bases, with 6 bases between. The CDR3 contains 12 residues. DNA of the CDR3: TGTGCCAGCAGTCGAACACAAGAGACCCAGTACTTC. It translates to CASSRTQETQYF.

The chain employs TRBV18 and TRBJ1-1; D is unclear. V shed 3 bases and J shed 3 bases, with 11 bases lying between them. Germline V CDR1 and CDR2: KGHSH, LQKENI. The CDR3 sequence is 14 residues long. This CDR3 is CASSPSGTHTEAFF. Here the CDR3 DNA reads TGTGCCAGCTCACCGTCGGGAACACACACTGAAGCTTTCTTT.

The chain couples TRBV7-2 to TRBJ1-6; D not certain. Trimming left V 0 bases short and J 11 bases short, with 11 bases between. CDR3 length equals 14 residues. The germline gives CDR1 SGHTA, CDR2 FQGNSA. This CDR3 reads CASSLASIETPLHF. In nucleotides, the CDR3 is TGTGCCAGCAGCTTAGCTTCCATAGAAACACCCCTCCACTTT.

Concerning this clonotype: It may be a read error: a sequence one base away is much more abundant. The CDR3 ends on some other residue instead of the conserved phenylalanine or tryptophan, so this is likely a read error. This chain links TRBV7-2 with TRBJ2-1; D gene unclear. Trimming removed 2 bases at V and 10 bases at J, with 12 bases between. Looked up from germline, CDR1 is SGHTA and CDR2 is FQGNSA. CDR3 length: 13 amino acids. This CDR3 reads CASSLSLLKEQFL. Here the CDR3 DNA reads TGTGCCAGCAGCTTATCCCTCCTCAAGGAGCAGTTCCTC.

On this clonotype itself: Without the conserved terminal phenylalanine or tryptophan, this CDR3 likely stems from a read error. The chain uses TRBV4-3 and TRBJ1-2; a weak D match, TRBD1 (5 bases). CDR1 is LGHNA, CDR2 YSLEER, per germline. The CDR3 is 16 residues long. The V end was cut by 3 bases, the J end by 0 bases, with 14 bases between. CDR3 in DNA: TGCGCCAGCAGCCAGTCGTTTTCGGGGGCTAACTATGGCTACACCTAC. It translates to CASSQSFSGANYGYTY.

The V and J genes are TRBV20-1 and TRBJ2-7, with TRBD2 matching over 12 bases. This CDR3 has 17 amino acids. Looked up from germline, CDR1 is DFQATT and CDR2 is SNEGSKA (reference sequence). V gave up 5 bases and J gave up 7 bases; unmatched junction bases: 18. CDR3 DNA: TGCAGTGCTGGCGGGATACTGACTAGCGGGGGACTACGGGAGCAGTACTTC. Amino acids: CSAGGILTSGGLREQYF.

The J gene is TRBJ1-1, the V gene TRBV6-2 or TRBV6-3; TRBD1 is a possible D gene (5 bases). Germline CDR1 is MNHEY and CDR2 is SVGEGT. Trimming cost V 2 bases and J 0 bases, with 13 bases left between them. CDR3 length: 16 residues. The CDR3 spells CASSYGRARMNTEAFF. As DNA, the CDR3 is TGTGCCAGCAGTTACGGCAGGGCGAGAATGAACACTGAAGCTTTCTTT.

This clonotype was observed a few times. The rearrangement uses TRBV20-1 and TRBJ2-1, with D possibly being TRBD2 (7 bases). The V and J ends lost 5 bases and 7 bases respectively, with 18 bases between them. Germline V gene sequence: CDR1 DFQATT, CDR2 SNEGSKA (reference sequence). This CDR3 contains 14 residues. The CDR3 DNA sequence: TGCAGTGCTGCGGGGGCCTTAGGGTTTAATGAGCAGTTCTTC. Translation gives CSAAGALGFNEQFF.

The sample holds a few counts of this clonotype. The chain combines TRBV5-1 with TRBJ2-2, with D maybe TRBD1 (6 bases). This CDR3 is built from 16 residues. Germline V gene data show CDR1 as SGHRS and CDR2 as YFSETQ. V was clipped by 0 bases and J by 5 bases, with 14 bases between them. CDR3 sequence: CASSLDPQGRTGELFF. CDR3 coding DNA: TGCGCCAGCAGCTTGGACCCGCAGGGGCGGACCGGGGAGCTGTTTTTT.